A single sample gave rise to the 29 T cell receptor beta chains below, sequenced in a study of beta chain features in type 1 diabetes. Study-wide findings and caveats: There was a moderate but significant shortening of TCRB CDR3s in all four CD4+ subsets of Type 1 diabetes patients.

These TCRs are of unknown antigen specificity. TCRB transcripts that were expressed got sequenced, as all of the isolated RNA had been reverse transcribed. The table came from immunoSEQ multiplex PCR; TCRdb's copy has only in-frame clones and leaves some out. The sample consists of 500,000 to 850,000 clones, around an eighth of them appearing once. Material: naive CD4+ T cells from blood. Receptor source: a young man with type 1 diabetes.

This clone was counted only a few times. V gene TRBV30 combines with J gene TRBJ2-6; D unresolved. The CDR3 is 14 residues long. V lost 2 bases, J lost 0 bases, and 5 bases lay in between. The germline V gene has CDR1 GTSNPN and CDR2 SVGIG (reference sequence). The CDR3: CAWSLGSGANVLTF. In DNA, the CDR3 is TGTGCCTGGAGTCTGGGCTCTGGGGCCAACGTCCTGACTTTC.

This chain joins TRBV5-1 and TRBJ2-5; 9 nucleotides align to TRBD1. The CDR3 has 14 amino acids. The germline CDR1 and CDR2 sequences are SGHRS and YFSETQ. The V segment lost 4 bases and the J segment 4 bases; nucleotides outside the gene matches: 5. CDR3 loop: CASSIQGAGETQYF. CDR3 nucleotide sequence: TGCGCCAGCAGCATACAGGGGGCGGGAGAGACCCAGTACTTC.

This clone was counted between two and nine times. The chain carries TRBV5-1 and TRBJ1-1; TRBD1 matches 7 bases. CDR1 and CDR2 (germline): SGHRS, YFSETQ. J gave up 3 bases and V 3 bases, and 5 bases lay outside the gene matches. The CDR3 length is 14 residues. In DNA, the CDR3 is TGCGCCAGCAGCTGGATAACAGGGGACACTGAAGCTTTCTTT. Translation gives CASSWITGDTEAFF.

J is TRBJ1-3 and V is TRBV5-6, with no clear D. V was cut by 2 bases and J by 8 bases, with 5 bases left in between. CDR3 size: 11 residues. CDR1 is SGHDT, CDR2 YYEEEE, per germline. Here the CDR3 DNA reads TGTGCCAGCAGCTTTTCGGACACCATATATTTT. Translated: CASSFSDTIYF.

This clone was detected only a few times. V usage is TRBV30 and J usage is TRBJ2-1; D gene uncertain. The CDR3 runs 12 residues. Trimming took 1 base from V and 6 from J, leaving 7 bases between them. CDR1 and CDR2 from the germline V gene are GTSNPN and SVGIG (reference sequence). The CDR3 here is CAWSGEFNEQFF. DNA of the CDR3: TGTGCCTGGAGTGGGGAATTCAATGAGCAGTTCTTC.

This clone was observed a few times. This specimen includes other DNA sequences encoding the same CDR3. The V gene is TRBV5-1, the J gene TRBJ2-1, with 9 bases fitting TRBD2. Germline CDR1 and CDR2: SGHRS and YFSETQ. The trim removed 2 bases at V and 4 bases at J, leaving 4 bases unmatched. This CDR3 spans 15 amino acids. In DNA, the CDR3 is TGCGCCAGCAGCTTAGCGGGAGGAGGATACAATGAGCAGTTCTTC. Protein: CASSLAGGGYNEQFF.

This clone was picked up a small number of times. The chain joins TRBV6-1 to TRBJ1-4, with D possibly matching TRBD1 (5 bases). This CDR3 is built from 13 residues. Germline V gene lookup returns CDR1 MNHNS and CDR2 SASEGT. V was pared by 6 bases and J by 8 bases, with 13 bases between. DNA of the CDR3: TGTGCCAGCAGGCGGCAGGGTGAAGAAAAACTGTTTTTT. It specifies CASRRQGEEKLFF.

The V gene is TRBV6-1, the J gene TRBJ2-5, with a possible D match to TRBD2 (7 bases). Germline CDR1 and CDR2: MNHNS and SASEGT. The CDR3 loop spans 13 amino acids. V was cut by 8 bases and J by 2 bases, with 12 bases left in between. The CDR3 DNA sequence: TGTGCCAGCCGCGGGGGCCCACAAGAGACCCAGTACTTC. Its protein product is CASRGGPQETQYF.

This chain connects TRBV6-1 to TRBJ2-1, with TRBD2 as a possible D gene (6 bases). The CDR3 runs to 15 residues. Trimming stripped 3 bases from V and 0 bases from J, with 9 bases between. CDR1 and CDR2 (germline): MNHNS, SASEGT. DNA of the CDR3: TGTGCCAGCAGTGACCGGGAGAGCTCCTACAATGAGCAGTTCTTC. As protein: CASSDRESSYNEQFF.

The genes are TRBV7-2 and TRBJ2-3; D is possibly TRBD1 or TRBD2 (8 bases each). Germline loops: CDR1 SGHTA, CDR2 FQGNSA. The CDR3 sequence is 17 residues long. V was cut by 6 bases and J by 3 bases, with 22 bases left in between. CDR3 DNA sequence: TGTGCCAGCAGTAGCGGGACAGGTGCCCCCAGGACAGATACGCAGTATTTT. It encodes CASSSGTGAPRTDTQYF.

V gene TRBV5-1 combines with J gene TRBJ2-7, with 7 positions matching TRBD1. Losses at the gene ends were 4 bases for V and 6 bases for J; bases not matched to a gene: 7. The CDR3 runs 13 residues. CDR1 is SGHRS and CDR2 is YFSETQ in the germline V gene. CDR3 amino acids: CASSLTGVSEQYF. The CDR3 coding sequence is TGCGCCAGCAGCCTAACAGGGGTATCCGAGCAGTACTTC. The whole variable domain, filled in from reference TRBV5-1 and TRBJ2-7, reads KAGVTQTPRYLIKTRGQQVTLSCSPISGHRSVSWYQQTPGQGLQFLFEYFSETQRNKGNFPGRFSGRQFSNSRSEMNVSTLELGDSALYLCASSLTGVSEQYFGPGTRLTVT.

This clone was recorded a few times. The chain employs TRBV6-5 and TRBJ2-7; 11 bases map to TRBD2. Unmatched junction bases numbered 6, after V lost 6 bases and J lost 2 bases. The germline CDR1 and CDR2 sequences are MNHEY and SVGAGI. This CDR3 has 15 residues. DNA for the CDR3: TGTGCCAGCAGCCCTAGCGGGGGGACTCCCTACGAGCAGTACTTC. Residues: CASSPSGGTPYEQYF.

This chain links TRBV27 with TRBJ1-1; no clear D. Germline CDR1 reads MNHEY; CDR2 reads SMNVEV (reference sequence). V was trimmed by 7 bases and J by 0 bases, leaving 12 bases between them. The CDR3 contains 14 residues. In DNA, the CDR3 is TGTGCCAGCACCGTGGAAGGGATGAACACTGAAGCTTTCTTT. This sequence encodes CASTVEGMNTEAFF.

The chain employs TRBV7-9 and TRBJ2-2, with unresolved D. CDR3 size: 13 residues. Germline lookup yields CDR1 SEHNR and CDR2 FQNEAQ (reference sequence). Trimming took off 3 bases at V and 6 bases at J, with 8 bases between the two ends. The CDR3 loop reads CASSFSGPGELFF. Written as DNA, the CDR3 is TGTGCCAGCAGCTTTAGTGGTCCCGGGGAGCTGTTTTTT.

The chain employs TRBV7-3 and TRBJ2-2; 9 bases are a match to TRBD2. This CDR3 comprises 18 residues. CDR1 is SGHTA and CDR2 is FQGTGA in the germline V gene. V lost 2 bases to trimming and J lost 0 bases; unmatched junction nucleotides: 7. This CDR3 reads CASSLGLAGSTNTGELFF. Written as DNA, the CDR3 is TGTGCCAGCAGCTTAGGCCTAGCGGGGAGTACGAACACCGGGGAGCTGTTTTTT. Full variable domain (missing parts from reference TRBV7-3 and TRBJ2-2): GAGVSQTPSNKVTEKGKYVELRCDPISGHTALYWYRQSLGQGPEFLIYFQGTGAADDSGLPNDRFFAVRPEGSVSTLKIQRTERGDSAVYLCASSLGLAGSTNTGELFFGEGSRLTVL.

This clone has more than one count but fewer than ten. The rearrangement uses TRBV30 and TRBJ2-4; D possibly matches TRBD1 or TRBD2 (5 bases each). The germline CDR1 and CDR2 sequences are GTSNPN and SVGIG (reference sequence). The CDR3 spans 12 residues. Trimming took 3 bases from V and 6 from J, leaving 9 bases between them. CDR3 sequence: CAWSGTVNIQYF. The CDR3 DNA reads TGTGCCTGGAGCGGGACGGTAAACATTCAGTACTTC.

The chain joins TRBV6-5 to TRBJ2-4; D is ambiguous. Trimming removed 0 bases at V and 8 bases at J, with 11 bases between. Germline V gives CDR1 MNHEY, CDR2 SVGAGI. The CDR3 length is 14 residues. CDR3 coding DNA: TGTGCCAGCAGTTACTCCATGCGTCCGGACATTCAGTACTTC. Encoded protein: CASSYSMRPDIQYF.

This clone was detected a few times. The chain uses TRBV30 and TRBJ2-3, with 9 bases aligning to TRBD1. CDR1 is GTSNPN, CDR2 SVGIG, per germline (reference sequence). The CDR3 consists of 15 residues. Trimming at V came to 4 bases and at J to 1 base, leaving 6 bases not matched to a gene. CDR3 nucleotides: TGTGCCTGGACTACGGGACAGGGAGGCACAGATACGCAGTATTTT. This translates into CAWTTGQGGTDTQYF.

The chain has TRBV6-5 and TRBJ2-7; 10 bases map to TRBD2. Germline V gives CDR1 MNHEY, CDR2 SVGAGI. This CDR3 region has 15 residues. Germline trimming cut 1 base from V and 5 bases from J; bases unmatched to any gene: 5. The CDR3 sequence: CASSYWASGRNEQYF. CDR3 DNA sequence: TGTGCCAGCAGTTACTGGGCTAGCGGGAGAAACGAGCAGTACTTC.

This clone has just a few counts. The chain employs TRBV9 and TRBJ2-3, with a tentative D call TRBD2 (5 bases). The V gene's germline CDR1 is SGDLS and CDR2 YYNGEE. The CDR3 has 14 residues. Deletions cut 3 bases from V and 0 bases from J, with 8 bases between. The CDR3 is CASSGEPSTDTQYF. As DNA, the CDR3 is TGTGCCAGCAGCGGGGAGCCCAGCACAGATACGCAGTATTTT.

V and J are TRBV6-1 and TRBJ2-5; 7 bases are a match to TRBD1. V was pared by 5 bases and J by 9 bases, with 15 bases of the junction left unmatched. Germline CDR1 reads MNHNS; CDR2 reads SASEGT. CDR3 length equals 15 residues. DNA for the CDR3: TGTGCCAGCAGTCTCACACCGGGACAGCAAGTGGCCCAGTACTTC. Its protein product is CASSLTPGQQVAQYF.

This chain joins TRBV7-6 and TRBJ2-6; weak D call: TRBD1 (6 bases). The germline V gene has CDR1 SGHVS and CDR2 FNYEAQ. This CDR3 has 15 amino acids. V gave up 1 base and J gave up 2 bases, with 6 bases separating them. DNA of the CDR3: TGTGCCAGCAGCTTAGGGGGGCCTGGGGCCAACGTCCTGACTTTC. Amino acids: CASSLGGPGANVLTF.

The gene calls are TRBV29-1 and TRBJ2-2; tentatively, D is TRBD1 or TRBD2 (5 bases each). In germline, CDR1 is SQVTM, CDR2 ANQGSEA. The CDR3 is made up of 17 amino acids. Trimming took off 4 bases at V and 6 bases at J, with 24 bases between the two ends. The CDR3 DNA reads TGCAGCGTTGGTTTCCAGGGACGGTTGGTTCTGGCCGGGGAGCTGTTTTTT. Protein sequence: CSVGFQGRLVLAGELFF.

The chain couples TRBV30 to TRBJ1-1; 8 bases align to TRBD1. This CDR3 has 13 residues. V dropped 2 bases and J dropped 5; count of bases not matched to a gene: 4. CDR1 and CDR2 from the germline V gene are GTSNPN and SVGIG (reference sequence). CDR3 bases: TGTGCCTGGAGTCCAGGGGGCTATACTGAAGCTTTCTTT. Encoded protein: CAWSPGGYTEAFF.

The chain has TRBV5-1 and TRBJ1-5; possible D gene TRBD1, 6 bases. This CDR3 comprises 15 residues. The germline V gene has CDR1 SGHRS and CDR2 YFSETQ. V lost 0 bases and J lost 3, with 10 bases in between. The CDR3 DNA reads as TGCGCCAGCAGCTTGGTTGGGGGCTCCAATCAGCCCCAGCATTTT. It is translated as CASSLVGGSNQPQHF.

The rearrangement uses TRBV7-9 and TRBJ2-1; D is possibly TRBD2 (5 bases). Germline CDR1 and CDR2: SEHNR and FQNEAQ (reference sequence). The CDR3 spans 15 residues. Trimming took off 1 base at V and 5 bases at J, with 12 bases between the two ends. DNA of the CDR3: TGTGCCAGCAGCTTAGGTGGGAGTGCCCACAATGAGCAGTTCTTC. It encodes CASSLGGSAHNEQFF.

The chain uses TRBV19 and TRBJ1-1; D is undetermined. In germline, CDR1 is LNHDA, CDR2 SQIVND (reference sequence). Deletions cut 8 bases from V and 1 base from J, with 20 bases between. CDR3 size: 16 residues. The CDR3 DNA follows: TGTGCCAGTGCGGACGGAGACTTCCGGGGGAACACTGAAGCTTTCTTT. This translates into CASADGDFRGNTEAFF.

This clone was picked up a small number of times. V usage is TRBV30 and J usage is TRBJ2-5, with D possibly matching TRBD1 (5 bases). Germline V gene data show CDR1 as GTSNPN and CDR2 as SVGIG (reference sequence). This CDR3 contains 13 residues. V was trimmed by 0 bases and J by 4 bases, leaving 9 bases between them. The CDR3 spells CAWSVGALETQYF. In DNA, the CDR3 is TGTGCCTGGAGTGTAGGGGCTTTAGAGACCCAGTACTTC.

The rearrangement links TRBV6-6 to TRBJ1-5; TRBD1 might be the D (5 bases). CDR1 and CDR2 from the germline V gene are MNHNY and SVGAGI (reference sequence). There are 12 residues in the CDR3. V was clipped by 8 bases and J by 7 bases, with 12 bases between them. This CDR3 reads CASAGTSQPQHF. CDR3 nucleotide sequence: TGTGCCAGCGCCGGGACTTCGCAGCCCCAGCATTTT.